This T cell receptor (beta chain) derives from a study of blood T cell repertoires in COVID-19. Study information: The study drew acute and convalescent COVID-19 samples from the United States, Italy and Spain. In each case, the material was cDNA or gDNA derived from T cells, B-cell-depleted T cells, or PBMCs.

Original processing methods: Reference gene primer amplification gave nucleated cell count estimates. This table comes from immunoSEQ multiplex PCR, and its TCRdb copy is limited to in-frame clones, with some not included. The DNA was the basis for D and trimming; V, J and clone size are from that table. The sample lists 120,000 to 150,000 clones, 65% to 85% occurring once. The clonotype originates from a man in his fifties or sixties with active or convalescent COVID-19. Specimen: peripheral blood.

CDR3 region: CASSLGDRLAHEQFF. In DNA form, the CDR3 reads TGCGCCAGCAGCTTGGGCGACCGACTGGCCCATGAGCAGTTCTTC. The chain is built from TRBV5-1 and TRBJ2-1; D is unclear. There are 15 residues in the CDR3. Per germline, CDR1 SGHRS and CDR2 YFSETQ. Trimming took 0 bases from V and 8 from J, leaving 15 bases between them.